These 29 T cell receptor beta chains were all obtained from the same sample, sequenced in a study of identical twins. MiXCR was run by TCRdb on the 5' RACE reads, yielding one entry per CDR3 protein. The sample contains around 510,000 distinct CDR3 sequences, 14% of which appear only once. In addition, the sample was reused for a study of yellow fever vaccine responses in identical twins.

The sequencing input was CD4+ T cells sorted from blood. The receptors derive from a woman younger than 35 in good health.

This rearrangement joins TRBV5-5 to TRBJ2-5, with D possibly TRBD2 on 6 matching bases. In germline, CDR1 is SGHKS, CDR2 YYEKEE (reference sequence). This CDR3 comprises 13 residues. V was pared by 4 bases and J by 4 bases, with 11 bases between. This CDR3 reads CASSQTSPETQYF. CDR3 DNA sequence: TGTGCCAGCAGCCAGACTAGTCCAGAGACCCAGTACTTC.

This clonotype has only a few counts. The genes are TRBV29-1 and TRBJ1-5; the D is unclear. V shed 6 bases and J shed 2 bases, with 14 bases lying between them. The germline V gene has CDR1 SQVTM and CDR2 ANQGSEA. The CDR3 totals 14 residues. CDR3 nucleotides: TGCAGCGTGCTAGTAGGAGCAGGCAATCAGCCCCAGCATTTT. Translated, it gives CSVLVGAGNQPQHF.

This chain links TRBV12-3 or TRBV12-4 with TRBJ2-2, with 7 bases matching TRBD2. This CDR3 region has 18 residues. After removal of 11 bases from V and 0 bases from J, the junction contained 18 bases not matched to a gene. CDR3 sequence: CAFCFPPSGLSNTGELFF. In nucleotides, the CDR3 is TGTGCCTTCTGTTTTCCGCCTAGCGGACTGTCGAACACCGGGGAGCTGTTTTTT.

This clonotype was recorded many times. The chain has TRBV29-1 and TRBJ2-3; 9 bases map to TRBD2. This CDR3 has 14 residues. Germline CDR1 reads SQVTM; CDR2 reads ANQGSEA. After removal of 4 bases from V and 0 bases from J, the junction contained 2 bases not matched to a gene. CDR3 sequence reads: CSVALAGSTDTQYF. The CDR3 DNA sequence: TGCAGCGTTGCCCTAGCGGGAAGCACAGATACGCAGTATTTT.

This clonotype was seen only a few times. The V and J genes are TRBV20-1 and TRBJ2-3, with a tentative D call TRBD1 (5 bases). The CDR3 has 13 amino acids. CDR1 DFQATT and CDR2 SNEGSKA come from the germline V gene (reference sequence). Trimming cost V 6 bases and J 0 bases, with 10 bases left between them. CDR3 residues: CSARTPSTDTQYF. In DNA, the CDR3 is TGCAGTGCAAGGACACCCAGCACAGATACGCAGTATTTT.

V gene TRBV2 combines with J gene TRBJ2-3, with TRBD2 identical over 7 bases. Germline CDR1 SNHLY, CDR2 FYNNEI. Losses at the gene ends were 4 bases for V and 2 bases for J; bases not matched to a gene: 9. CDR3 size: 16 residues. CDR3 region: CASSVPGRGSTDTQYF. CDR3 coding DNA: TGTGCCAGCAGTGTTCCGGGGAGGGGATCCACAGATACGCAGTATTTT.

The V and J genes are TRBV7-3 and TRBJ2-1; 11 bases fit TRBD2. V dropped 3 bases and J dropped 7; count of bases not matched to a gene: 8. CDR3 length: 16 residues. Germline CDR1 reads SGHTA; CDR2 reads FQGTGA. CDR3 DNA: TGTGCCAGCAGCTTTGCTAGCGGGGGGATCGGGAATGAGCAGTTCTTC. Amino acids: CASSFASGGIGNEQFF. The full variable domain, rest sourced from reference TRBV7-3 and TRBJ2-1, is GAGVSQTPSNKVTEKGKYVELRCDPISGHTALYWYRQSLGQGPEFLIYFQGTGAADDSGLPNDRFFAVRPEGSVSTLKIQRTERGDSAVYLCASSFASGGIGNEQFFGPGTRLTVL.

This chain uses TRBV5-1 with TRBJ2-3, with 8 bases fitting TRBD2. J lost 5 bases, V lost 5 bases, and 7 bases had no gene match. The length of the CDR3 is 14 residues. Germline CDR1 is SGHRS and CDR2 is YFSETQ. CDR3 protein: CASSIGGARDTQYF. The CDR3 bases are TGCGCCAGCAGTATCGGGGGGGCAAGAGATACGCAGTATTTT.

The J gene is TRBJ1-6, the V gene TRBV27; D perhaps matches TRBD1 (5 bases). The CDR3 has 13 residues. V dropped 11 bases and J dropped 7 bases, with 15 bases sitting between them. CDR1 MNHEY and CDR2 SMNVEV come from the germline V gene (reference sequence). CDR3 loop: CAAGGFGNSPLHF. CDR3 nucleotides: TGTGCCGCCGGGGGATTTGGGAATTCACCCCTCCACTTT.

The V call is TRBV10-2, the J call TRBJ2-7, with no clear D. With 2 bases removed from V and 0 bases from J, the gap between germline ends came to 8 bases. The CDR3 contains 14 residues. Germline-derived CDR1 and CDR2 are WSHSY and SAAADI. The CDR3 region is CASSEARSSYEQYF. The CDR3 DNA sequence: TGCGCCAGCAGTGAGGCGCGGAGCTCCTACGAGCAGTACTTC.

V gene TRBV5-8 combines with J gene TRBJ2-7; D possibly corresponds to TRBD1 (5 bases). This CDR3 is built from 14 residues. Between the trimmed V and J ends, which lost 1 base and 4 bases, there was a span of 12 bases. Germline CDR1 reads SGHTS; CDR2 reads YDEGEE. The CDR3 nucleotides read TGTGCCAGCAGCTTGATGGGGCGGATGTACGAGCAGTACTTC. It encodes CASSLMGRMYEQYF. The whole variable domain, filled in from reference TRBV5-8 and TRBJ2-7, reads EAGVTQSPTHLIKTRGQQATLRCSPISGHTSVYWYQQALGLGLQFLLWYDEGEERNRGNFPPRFSGRQFPNYSSELNVNALELEDSALYLCASSLMGRMYEQYFGPGTRLTVT.

The chain combines TRBV4-2 with TRBJ2-7, with 9 bases that match TRBD1. Unmatched junction bases numbered 7, after V lost 4 bases and J lost 3 bases. The CDR3 spans 15 residues. Germline V lookup: CDR1 LGHNA, CDR2 YNFKEQ. The CDR3 loop is CASSLEQGASYEQYF. The CDR3 bases are TGTGCCAGCAGCCTTGAACAGGGGGCGAGCTACGAGCAGTACTTC.

This clonotype was counted only a few times. This chain links TRBV6-2 or TRBV6-3 with TRBJ1-2, with D unclear. V lost 6 bases, J lost 4 bases, and 9 bases lay in between. CDR1 MNHEY and CDR2 SVGEGT come from the germline V gene. The CDR3 sequence is 12 residues long. CDR3 nucleotide sequence: TGTGCCAGCAGCAGTTATCCCTATGGCTACACCTTC. This codes for CASSSYPYGYTF.

This chain connects TRBV20-1 to TRBJ2-3, with TRBD2 as a possible D gene (6 bases). The CDR3 has 13 amino acids. Germline CDR1 and CDR2: DFQATT and SNEGSKA (reference sequence). DNA for the CDR3: TGCAGCTCCGGGGGAGGACACACAGATACGCAGTATTTT. Its protein is CSSGGGHTDTQYF.

The rearrangement links TRBV20-1 to TRBJ2-2, with TRBD2 identical over 8 bases. With V trimmed by 5 bases and J by 1 base, 6 bases remained unmatched. CDR3 length: 15 residues. The germline CDR1 and CDR2 sequences are DFQATT and SNEGSKA (reference sequence). The CDR3 is CSARSGGQNTGELFF. The DNA for the CDR3 is TGCAGTGCTCGAAGCGGGGGCCAGAACACCGGGGAGCTGTTTTTT.

This clonotype was seen at least ten times. The genes are TRBV12-3 or TRBV12-4 and TRBJ2-1; D not certain. This CDR3 spans 11 amino acids. The V gene lost 3 bases and the J gene lost 6 bases, with 3 bases spanning the gap. The chain's CDR3 is CASSLFNEQFF. CDR3 DNA sequence: TGTGCCAGCAGTTTGTTCAATGAGCAGTTCTTC.

V and J are TRBV5-1 and TRBJ2-1; D may be TRBD1 or TRBD2 (5 bases each). The CDR3 has 13 amino acids. The V end was cut by 4 bases, the J end by 6 bases, with 11 bases between. Germline CDR1 is SGHRS and CDR2 is YFSETQ. CDR3 sequence (DNA): TGCGCCAGCAGCCCTGGGGGTCCCAATGAGCAGTTCTTC. Translated: CASSPGGPNEQFF.

This clonotype was detected many times. The chain employs TRBV29-1 and TRBJ2-1, with a possible D match to TRBD2 (5 bases). The CDR3 totals 16 residues. Germline CDR1 and CDR2: SQVTM and ANQGSEA. The germline V and J ends were trimmed by 0 bases and 0 bases, with 12 bases remaining between them. CDR3 protein: CSVEDERRSSYNEQFF. The CDR3 bases are TGCAGCGTTGAAGATGAGCGGAGGAGCTCCTACAATGAGCAGTTCTTC.

The chain links TRBV7-6 to TRBJ2-7, with TRBD2 identical over 11 bases. The J segment lost 4 bases and the V segment lost 4 bases, leaving 9 bases of the junction unmatched. Germline-derived CDR1 and CDR2 are SGHVS and FNYEAQ. This CDR3 is built from 16 residues. CDR3 sequence reads: CASSSGLAGGRYEQYF. CDR3 sequence (DNA): TGTGCCAGCAGCTCAGGGCTAGCGGGAGGACGGTACGAGCAGTACTTC.

The table lists this clonotype with a few counts. V gene TRBV7-2 combines with J gene TRBJ2-5, with 12 bases matching TRBD2. With 1 base clipped from V and 4 bases from J, the junction kept 7 bases outside the gene matches. The CDR3 contains 17 residues. Germline V gene sequence: CDR1 SGHTA, CDR2 FQGNSA. CDR3 loop: CASSLGLTSGRTETQYF. For the CDR3, the DNA is TGTGCCAGCAGCTTAGGGTTGACTAGCGGGAGAACAGAGACCCAGTACTTC. Complete variable domain (other parts from reference TRBV7-2 and TRBJ2-5): GAGVSQSPSNKVTEKGKDVELRCDPISGHTALYWYRQSLGQGLEFLIYFQGNSAPDKSGLPSDRFSAERTGGSVSTLTIQRTQQEDSAVYLCASSLGLTSGRTETQYFGPGTRLLVL.

This clonotype was found a few times. The rearrangement joins TRBV18 to TRBJ2-1, with 7 bases fitting TRBD2. CDR1 and CDR2 from the germline V gene are KGHSH and LQKENI. CDR3 size: 12 residues. V trimming: 1 base; J trimming: 14 bases; junction bases outside the gene matches: 5. The CDR3 loop is CASSPQREDEFF. In nucleotides, the CDR3 is TGTGCCAGCTCACCACAACGGGAGGATGAGTTCTTC. Looking up the rest from reference TRBV18 and TRBJ2-1 gives the full variable domain: NAGVMQNPRHLVRRRGQEARLRCSPMKGHSHVYWYRQLPEEGLKFMVYLQKENIIDESGMPKERFSAEFPKEGPSILRIQQVVRGDSAAYFCASSPQREDEFFGPGTRLTVL.

A few counts support this clonotype. The CDR3 loop is CASFRSSADNEQFF. The CDR3 DNA is TGTGCCAGCTTTCGTTCCTCCGCCGACAATGAGCAGTTCTTC. V is TRBV12-3 or TRBV12-4 and J is TRBJ2-1; unclear D gene. V gave up 8 bases and J gave up 5 bases, with 16 bases separating them. The CDR3 sequence is 14 residues long.

This clonotype showed up many times. This rearrangement joins TRBV12-3 or TRBV12-4 to TRBJ2-5; 7 bases are a match to TRBD2. The CDR3 is 13 amino acids. V lost 6 bases to trimming and J lost 5 bases; unmatched junction nucleotides: 6. The CDR3 spells CASSPLGGETQYF. CDR3 coding DNA: TGTGCCAGCAGCCCGTTGGGGGGGGAGACCCAGTACTTC.

The chain employs TRBV2 and TRBJ2-3; no reliable D call. This CDR3 has 16 amino acids. Trimming pared 2 bases from V and 4 bases from J, leaving 16 bases between. Germline V CDR1 and CDR2: SNHLY, FYNNEI. CDR3: CASSELASRPADTQYF. As DNA, the CDR3 is TGTGCCAGCAGTGAATTGGCTAGTCGACCCGCAGATACGCAGTATTTT.

The chain is built from TRBV5-1 and TRBJ2-7; perhaps TRBD2 as D (5 bases). The CDR3 runs to 14 residues. Between the trimmed V and J ends, which lost 4 bases and 4 bases, there was a span of 15 bases. Looked up from germline, CDR1 is SGHRS and CDR2 is YFSETQ. The CDR3 loop is CASSPTGEKYEQYF. CDR3 coding DNA: TGCGCCAGCAGCCCAACCGGGGAGAAATACGAGCAGTACTTC.

This clonotype showed up many times. This chain uses TRBV11-2 with TRBJ1-2; tentative D call: TRBD1 (6 bases). CDR1 is SGHAT and CDR2 is FQNNGV in the germline V gene. CDR3 length equals 17 residues. Trimming shortened V by 1 base and J by 3 bases, and 18 bases separated the two germline ends. The CDR3 DNA reads as TGTGCCAGCAGCTTAGTATGGGACATCGAAAGGGACTATGGCTACACCTTC. This translates into CASSLVWDIERDYGYTF. Based on the CDR3 plus reference TRBV11-2 and TRBJ1-2, the full variable domain is EAGVAQSPRYKIIEKRQSVAFWCNPISGHATLYWYQQILGQGPKLLIQFQNNGVVDDSQLPKDRFSAERLKGVDSTLKIQPAKLEDSAVYLCASSLVWDIERDYGYTFGSGTRLTVV.

At least ten counts were recorded for this clonotype. This chain uses TRBV5-5 with TRBJ1-1, with D possibly being TRBD1 (5 bases). V was cut by 1 base and J by 7 bases, with 11 bases left in between. This CDR3 has 13 residues. The germline V gene encodes CDR1 SGHKS and CDR2 YYEKEE (reference sequence). DNA for the CDR3: TGTGCCAGCAGCTTGACAGGTTATATTGAAGCTTTCTTT. This codes for CASSLTGYIEAFF.

V is TRBV7-9 and J is TRBJ1-2; possibly TRBD1 for D (5 bases). The germline V gene encodes CDR1 SEHNR and CDR2 FQNEAQ (reference sequence). The CDR3 length is 14 residues. V was trimmed by 1 base and J by 4 bases, leaving 10 bases between them. DNA of the CDR3: TGTGCCAGCAGCTTAGGAGGAACAGGCTATGGCTACACCTTC. Its translation is CASSLGGTGYGYTF.

This CDR3 reads CASSEAPGYDYGYTF. For the CDR3, the DNA is TGTGCCAGCAGTGAAGCGCCCGGGTACGACTATGGCTACACCTTC. This rearrangement joins TRBV2 to TRBJ1-2; D call uncertain. Germline CDR1 SNHLY, CDR2 FYNNEI. V dropped 0 bases and J dropped 3 bases, with 11 bases sitting between them. The CDR3 length is 15 residues. The complete variable domain, with remaining parts taken from reference TRBV2 and TRBJ1-2, reads EPEVTQTPSHQVTQMGQEVILRCVPISNHLYFYWYRQILGQKVEFLVSFYNNEISEKSEIFDDQFSVERPDGSNFTLKIRSTKLEDSAMYFCASSEAPGYDYGYTFGSGTRLTVV.